This T cell receptor (beta chain) derives from a study of T cells in Graves' hyperthyroidism and ophthalmopathy. V lost 3 bases to trimming and J lost 5 bases, with 18 bases between them. The CDR3 extends over 16 amino acids. Germline values: CDR1 SGHVS, CDR2 FQNEAQ. About this clonotype itself: Its antigen is undetermined.

Subjects with ophthalmopathy showed a Clinical Activity Score no lower than 3, a NOSPECS grade no lower than 4, and a duration shorter than 3 months. Study-level points and caveats: Classification by a 13 V-J model distinguished ophthalmopathy from stable hyperthyroidism. The model identified upcoming ophthalmopathy a median around 7.1 months ahead of onset. Researchers found most expanded thyroid clonotypes above 0.001 in blood as well.

Amplification of TCR beta CDR3 regions used RNA as the template. A set of HTBI primers served as the primers for a first-round RT-PCR of the TCR CDR3. TCRdb re-called the multiplex PCR reads with MiXCR, one entry per CDR3 protein. Of 390,000 or so distinct CDR3 sequences in the sample, 14% to 15% were seen once. The sample was blood. The rearrangement joins TRBV7-8 to TRBJ2-3; possibly TRBD1 for D (6 bases). The receptor comes from a man younger than 30 with Graves' ophthalmopathy. The CDR3 bases are TGTGCCAGCAGCTTGGGGGCGGTACCTGGGGTAGATACGCAGTATTTT. It codes for CASSLGAVPGVDTQYF.